Listed below are T cell receptor beta chains from one sample, sequenced in a study of shared clonotypes between healthy human individuals. Only in-frame clones appear in the TCRdb table, and some are missing; sequencing was by immunoSEQ multiplex PCR. The sample holds a few hundred thousand clones, roughly 97% seen once. The sequenced sample consisted of naive CD4+ T cells sorted from blood. The receptors were sampled from a woman aged 25-40 years in good health. Each CDR3 is given with its conserved first and last residue. Fields, in order: J gene, clone size, V gene, D gene, CDR3 protein, CDR3 DNA. A D gene is named only where the DNA matches it firmly. The size of a clone is reported for some rows only, either as once, few or many, or as a class for expanded clones.

j_call: TRBJ2-1
clone_size: .
v_call: TRBV7-2
d_call: .
cdr3_aa: CASSLDLIYNEQFF
cdr3_nt: TGTGCCAGCAGCTTAGATCTAATATACAATGAGCAGTTCTTC

j_call: TRBJ1-1
clone_size: .
v_call: TRBV29-1
d_call: TRBD1
cdr3_aa: CSVTRGRTEAFF
cdr3_nt: TGCAGCGTCACCAGGGGGCGAACTGAAGCTTTCTTT

j_call: TRBJ2-2
clone_size: .
v_call: TRBV28
d_call: TRBD1
cdr3_aa: CASSPRDRGPNTGELFF
cdr3_nt: TGTGCCAGCAGCCCCCGGGACAGGGGGCCGAACACCGGGGAGCTGTTTTTT

j_call: TRBJ1-1
clone_size: .
v_call: TRBV5-1
d_call: TRBD1
cdr3_aa: CASSVAGTASHLNTEAFF
cdr3_nt: TGCGCCAGCAGTGTGGCAGGGACAGCCTCCCACTTGAACACTGAAGCTTTCTTT

j_call: TRBJ1-4
clone_size: .
v_call: TRBV28
d_call: .
cdr3_aa: CASSQEQTNEKLFF
cdr3_nt: TGTGCCAGCAGTCAAGAGCAAACTAATGAAAAACTGTTTTTT

j_call: TRBJ2-1
clone_size: once
v_call: TRBV19
d_call: TRBD1
cdr3_aa: CASSHDRGRLNEQFF
cdr3_nt: TGTGCCAGTAGCCACGACAGGGGGCGCCTTAATGAGCAGTTCTTC

j_call: TRBJ1-2
clone_size: .
v_call: TRBV6-1
d_call: TRBD1
cdr3_aa: CASSEGTVTLGYGYTF
cdr3_nt: TGTGCCAGCAGTGAGGGGACAGTCACTCTTGGGTATGGCTACACCTTC

j_call: TRBJ2-3
clone_size: .
v_call: TRBV27
d_call: TRBD2
cdr3_aa: CASSPTDRSGYSTDTQYF
cdr3_nt: TGTGCCAGCAGTCCGACGGACCGTAGCGGGTATAGCACAGATACGCAGTATTTT

j_call: TRBJ2-3
clone_size: .
v_call: TRBV18
d_call: TRBD2
cdr3_aa: CASSPGLAGTDTQYF
cdr3_nt: TGTGCCAGCTCACCAGGACTAGCGGGAACAGATACGCAGTATTTT

j_call: TRBJ1-5
clone_size: .
v_call: TRBV2
d_call: TRBD1
cdr3_aa: CASTERQGVQPQHF
cdr3_nt: TGTGCCAGCACTGAAAGACAGGGCGTTCAGCCCCAGCATTTT

j_call: TRBJ2-3
clone_size: .
v_call: TRBV10-1
d_call: TRBD2
cdr3_aa: CASSESVGTRTQYF
cdr3_nt: TGCGCCAGCAGTGAGTCGGTTGGGACTAGGACGCAGTATTTT

j_call: TRBJ2-7
clone_size: .
v_call: TRBV6-5
d_call: .
cdr3_aa: CASSYSRGGSYEQYF
cdr3_nt: TGTGCCAGCAGTTACTCCAGGGGGGGCTCCTACGAGCAGTACTTC

j_call: TRBJ2-1
clone_size: .
v_call: TRBV6-6
d_call: .
cdr3_aa: CASIGVVGNEQFF
cdr3_nt: TGTGCCAGCATTGGGGTAGTAGGCAATGAGCAGTTCTTC

j_call: TRBJ2-5
clone_size: .
v_call: TRBV28
d_call: .
cdr3_aa: CASSLGDQFGTQYF
cdr3_nt: TGTGCCAGCAGTTTGGGCGACCAGTTTGGGACCCAGTACTTC

j_call: TRBJ2-7
clone_size: once
v_call: TRBV11-2
d_call: .
cdr3_aa: CASSLNRLRPQYF
cdr3_nt: TGTGCCAGCAGCTTAAACAGGTTGAGGCCGCAGTACTTC

j_call: TRBJ1-1
clone_size: .
v_call: TRBV7-2
d_call: .
cdr3_aa: CASSLVGSSTEAFF
cdr3_nt: TGTGCCAGCAGCTTAGTGGGGAGTAGCACTGAAGCTTTCTTT

j_call: TRBJ2-3
clone_size: .
v_call: TRBV19
d_call: .
cdr3_aa: CASTDRRTDTQYF
cdr3_nt: TGTGCCAGTACCGACAGACGCACAGATACGCAGTATTTT

j_call: TRBJ2-3
clone_size: .
v_call: TRBV4-1
d_call: .
cdr3_aa: CASSQAPFVTGFDTDTQYF
cdr3_nt: TGCGCCAGCAGCCAAGCCCCTTTTGTGACAGGTTTCGACACAGATACGCAGTATTTT

j_call: TRBJ2-5
clone_size: .
v_call: TRBV6-7
d_call: .
cdr3_aa: CASSYAKVEGWETQYF
cdr3_nt: TGTGCCAGCAGTTACGCGAAAGTGGAGGGTTGGGAGACCCAGTACTTC

j_call: TRBJ2-3
clone_size: .
v_call: TRBV5-4
d_call: .
cdr3_aa: CASSLGAGETDTQYF
cdr3_nt: TGTGCCAGCAGCTTGGGGGCAGGGGAGACAGATACGCAGTATTTT

j_call: TRBJ2-5
clone_size: .
v_call: TRBV28
d_call: TRBD1
cdr3_aa: CASRHPSDRKKTQYF
cdr3_nt: TGTGCCAGCAGACACCCCTCGGACAGGAAGAAGACCCAGTACTTC

j_call: TRBJ1-2
clone_size: .
v_call: TRBV18
d_call: TRBD1
cdr3_aa: CASSPGQGDTNYGYTF
cdr3_nt: TGTGCCAGCTCCCCCGGACAGGGGGACACTAACTATGGCTACACCTTC

j_call: TRBJ2-7
clone_size: .
v_call: TRBV7-9
d_call: TRBD2
cdr3_aa: CASSPQGLAATYEQYF
cdr3_nt: TGTGCCAGCAGCCCCCAGGGACTAGCGGCTACCTACGAGCAGTACTTC

j_call: TRBJ1-2
clone_size: .
v_call: TRBV15
d_call: .
cdr3_aa: CATSRSSRGLDYGYTF
cdr3_nt: TGTGCCACCAGCAGATCATCGAGGGGGTTGGACTATGGCTACACCTTC

j_call: TRBJ2-1
clone_size: .
v_call: TRBV19
d_call: TRBD2
cdr3_aa: CASSPASGRSYNEQFF
cdr3_nt: TGTGCCAGTAGTCCCGCTAGCGGTCGCTCCTACAATGAGCAGTTCTTC

j_call: TRBJ1-5
clone_size: once
v_call: TRBV5-6
d_call: .
cdr3_aa: CASSSLGQRNQPQHF
cdr3_nt: TGTGCCAGCAGCTCGCTAGGACAGCGCAATCAGCCCCAGCATTTT

j_call: TRBJ2-7
clone_size: .
v_call: TRBV2
d_call: TRBD2
cdr3_aa: CASRVTSGSTYEQYF
cdr3_nt: TGTGCCAGCAGAGTGACTAGCGGGAGCACCTACGAGCAGTACTTC

j_call: TRBJ2-3
clone_size: .
v_call: TRBV6-5
d_call: TRBD1
cdr3_aa: CASSRQGTVDTQYF
cdr3_nt: TGTGCCAGCAGTAGACAGGGTACCGTAGATACGCAGTATTTT

j_call: TRBJ1-4
clone_size: .
v_call: TRBV2
d_call: .
cdr3_aa: CASSADNYEKLFF
cdr3_nt: TGTGCCAGCAGTGCGGACAACTATGAAAAACTGTTTTTT

j_call: TRBJ2-5
clone_size: .
v_call: TRBV7-6
d_call: TRBD1
cdr3_aa: CASSLRQGETQYF
cdr3_nt: TGTGCCAGCAGTCTCAGACAGGGCGAGACCCAGTACTTC

j_call: TRBJ1-4
clone_size: .
v_call: TRBV25-1
d_call: .
cdr3_aa: CASSYRANEKLFF
cdr3_nt: TGTGCCAGCAGTTACAGGGCTAATGAAAAACTGTTTTTT

j_call: TRBJ1-4
clone_size: .
v_call: TRBV5-1
d_call: .
cdr3_aa: CASSLAGRLEKLFF
cdr3_nt: TGCGCCAGCAGCTTGGCCGGCAGGCTGGAAAAACTGTTTTTT

j_call: TRBJ1-1
clone_size: .
v_call: TRBV6-6
d_call: TRBD1
cdr3_aa: CASSYGGQGLHTEAFF
cdr3_nt: TGTGCCAGCAGTTACGGAGGACAGGGTTTACACACTGAAGCTTTCTTT

j_call: TRBJ2-3
clone_size: .
v_call: TRBV7-6
d_call: .
cdr3_aa: CASSPVRGRDTQYF
cdr3_nt: TGTGCCAGCAGCCCAGTACGGGGGAGAGATACGCAGTATTTT

j_call: TRBJ2-7
clone_size: .
v_call: TRBV5-4
d_call: .
cdr3_aa: CASSLNSFEQYF
cdr3_nt: TGTGCCAGCAGCTTGAATTCCTTCGAGCAGTACTTC

j_call: TRBJ2-4
clone_size: .
v_call: TRBV2
d_call: .
cdr3_aa: CASSPGEVLAKNIQYF
cdr3_nt: TGTGCCAGCAGCCCTGGAGAAGTTTTAGCCAAAAACATTCAGTACTTC

j_call: TRBJ2-7
clone_size: .
v_call: TRBV5-8
d_call: .
cdr3_aa: CASSWAGSSYEQYF
cdr3_nt: TGTGCCAGCAGCTGGGCAGGTAGCTCCTACGAGCAGTACTTC

j_call: TRBJ2-5
clone_size: .
v_call: TRBV6-5
d_call: .
cdr3_aa: CASSGAGQTQYF
cdr3_nt: TGTGCCAGCTCGGGAGCAGGACAGACCCAGTACTTC

j_call: TRBJ2-7
clone_size: .
v_call: TRBV11-2
d_call: TRBD2
cdr3_aa: CASRGLGGVYEQYF
cdr3_nt: TGTGCCAGCAGAGGACTAGGCGGAGTGTACGAGCAGTACTTC

j_call: TRBJ2-1
clone_size: .
v_call: TRBV28
d_call: .
cdr3_aa: CASIKGGSSYNEQFF
cdr3_nt: TGTGCCAGCATAAAGGGGGGGTCCTCCTACAATGAGCAGTTCTTC

j_call: TRBJ2-6
clone_size: .
v_call: TRBV7-2
d_call: .
cdr3_aa: CASSLIVGANVLTF
cdr3_nt: TGTGCCAGCAGCTTAATAGTAGGGGCCAACGTCCTGACTTTC